A single sample gave rise to the 7 T cell receptor beta chains below, sequenced in a study of shared clonotypes between healthy human individuals. Naive CD8 cells were CD45RO-negative, positively selected for CCR7, excluding terminally differentiated effector memory CD45RA+ cells. The repertoire was sequenced with immunoSEQ multiplex PCR; TCRdb's copy has only in-frame clones and lacks some. The profile shows roughly 2.1 million clones, about 92% of them singletons. Material: naive CD8+ T cells from PBMCs. The origin of the receptors is a man younger than 30 in good health. Some clones in this sample may be carry-over from other donors' samples.

The rearrangement uses TRBV25-1 and TRBJ1-1; the match to TRBD1 covers 10 bases. Trimming cost V 8 bases and J 5 bases; bases outside gene matches: 8. CDR1 is MGHDK and CDR2 is SYGVNS in the germline V gene. The CDR3 is 14 amino acids. The CDR3 sequence: CASRRDRGRTEAFF. The CDR3 bases are TGTGCCAGCCGCCGGGACAGGGGTAGGACTGAAGCTTTCTTT.

CDR3 sequence: CASSAPTRPFGNEQFF. The CDR3, as DNA: TGTGCCAGCAGCGCCCCGACCCGGCCGTTCGGGAATGAGCAGTTCTTC. The rearrangement joins TRBV9 to TRBJ2-1; no clear D gene. From germline, CDR1 is SGDLS and CDR2 YYNGEE. The CDR3 is made up of 16 amino acids. Trimming removed 3 bases from V and 7 bases from J, with 20 bases in between.

The J gene is TRBJ1-2, the V gene TRBV11-2; 7 bases fit TRBD1. Trimming took 5 bases from V and 8 from J; bases not matched to a gene: 17. CDR1 and CDR2 (germline): SGHAT, FQNNGV. The CDR3 extends over 16 amino acids. The CDR3 here is CASSERRGQSLLGYTF. For the CDR3, the DNA is TGTGCCAGCAGCGAACGTCGGGGACAGTCTCTTTTGGGCTACACCTTC.

The chain carries TRBV7-9 and TRBJ2-5, with D possibly TRBD1 on 6 matching bases. Germline lookup yields CDR1 SEHNR and CDR2 FQNEAQ (reference sequence). Trimming pared 5 bases from V and 7 bases from J, leaving 14 bases between. The CDR3 sequence is 13 residues long. The CDR3 is CASSHRTEGTQYF. CDR3 bases: TGTGCCAGCAGCCATAGGACAGAAGGGACCCAGTACTTC.

This chain connects TRBV4-1 to TRBJ1-4, with 7 positions matching TRBD1. Germline assignment: CDR1 MGHRA and CDR2 YSYEKL. CDR3 size: 16 residues. The junction had 15 bases not matched to a gene; V was cut back by 4 bases and J by 10 bases. The CDR3 DNA sequence: TGCGCCAGCAGCCGGATAGGGACAGATCCGAAAGGAAAACTGTTTTTT. It specifies CASSRIGTDPKGKLFF.

This clone was seen only once. The rearrangement joins TRBV19 to TRBJ2-5; 15 bases agree with TRBD2. This CDR3 contains 15 residues. Germline V gene sequence: CDR1 LNHDA, CDR2 SQIVND (reference sequence). J lost 6 bases, V lost 5 bases, and 4 bases had no gene match. CDR3 sequence (DNA): TGTGCCAGTAGTTCGGGGACTAGCGGGAGGAAGACCCAGTACTTC. It translates to CASSSGTSGRKTQYF.

J is TRBJ2-7 and V is TRBV5-1; 9 positions match TRBD2. The junction had 20 bases not matched to a gene; V was cut back by 4 bases and J by 9 bases. This CDR3 contains 17 residues. The germline CDR1 and CDR2 sequences are SGHRS and YFSETQ. In DNA form, the CDR3 reads TGCGCCAGCAGCCCCCCGCTAGCGGGAAATAACCTACGAGCGCAGTACTTC. Its protein product is CASSPPLAGNNLRAQYF. The whole variable domain, filled in from reference TRBV5-1 and TRBJ2-7, reads KAGVTQTPRYLIKTRGQQVTLSCSPISGHRSVSWYQQTPGQGLQFLFEYFSETQRNKGNFPGRFSGRQFSNSRSEMNVSTLELGDSALYLCASSPPLAGNNLRAQYFGPGTRLTVT.